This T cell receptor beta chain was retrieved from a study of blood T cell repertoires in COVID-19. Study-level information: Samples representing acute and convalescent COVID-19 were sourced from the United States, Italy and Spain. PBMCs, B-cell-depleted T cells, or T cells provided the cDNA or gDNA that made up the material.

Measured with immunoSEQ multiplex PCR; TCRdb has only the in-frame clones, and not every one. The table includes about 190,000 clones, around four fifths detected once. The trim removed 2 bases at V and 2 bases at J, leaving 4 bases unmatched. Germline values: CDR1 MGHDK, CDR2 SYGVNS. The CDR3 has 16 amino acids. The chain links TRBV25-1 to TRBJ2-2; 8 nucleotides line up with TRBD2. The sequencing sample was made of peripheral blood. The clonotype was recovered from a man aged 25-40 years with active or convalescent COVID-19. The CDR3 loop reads CASSEPGLANTGELFF. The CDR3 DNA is TGTGCCAGCAGTGAACCAGGACTAGCTAACACCGGGGAGCTGTTTTTT. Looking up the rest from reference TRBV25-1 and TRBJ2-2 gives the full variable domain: EADIYQTPRYLVIGTGKKITLECSQTMGHDKMYWYQQDPGMELHLIHYSYGVNSTEKGDLSSESTVSRIRTEHFPLTLESARPSHTSQYLCASSEPGLANTGELFFGEGSRLTVL.